A selection of T cell receptor beta chains follows, all from one sample in a study of early T cells in non-severe SARS-CoV-2 infection. One entry per CDR3 protein, called by TCRdb with MiXCR from the 5' RACE reads. The sample contains roughly 100,000 distinct CDR3 sequences, about an eighth of which appear only once. What was sequenced was whole blood. Receptors originate from an adult who was a healthcare worker with PCR-confirmed SARS-CoV-2 infection or an uninfected control (not recorded which). Both conserved end residues are part of each CDR3. A D gene is named only where the DNA matches it firmly. The size entry is marked missing in some rows and otherwise reads once, few, many or a size class.

j_call d_call clone_size cdr3_length v_call cdr3_nt cdr3_aa
TRBJ2-2 NA NA 13 TRBV20-1 TGCAGTGCTAGAGAAGGGTTTCTAGGGGAGCTGTTTTTT CSAREGFLGELFF
TRBJ1-3 TRBD1 few 15 TRBV10-3 TGTGCCATCAGTGGAGGGGACAGGGAAGGAAACACCATATATTTT CAISGGDREGNTIYF
TRBJ2-4 NA many 13 TRBV11-2 TGTGCCAGCAGGGGGGTAGTCAAAAACATTCAGTACTTC CASRGVVKNIQYF
TRBJ1-2 TRBD1 NA 12 TRBV12-3/TRBV12-4 TGTGCCAGCAGTTTAGGCCACAGGGGATACACCTTC CASSLGHRGYTF
TRBJ2-1 NA many 14 TRBV12-3/TRBV12-4 TGTGCCAGTTCGATTTACGACTCCTACAATGAGCAGTTCTTC CASSIYDSYNEQFF
TRBJ2-4 TRBD2 many 13 TRBV6-5 TGTGCCAGCAGTTTTCTTAGCGGGGGCATTCAGTACTTC CASSFLSGGIQYF
TRBJ2-4 NA many 15 TRBV7-9 TGTGCCAGCAGCTTAGGCTTGGGTGCCAAAAACATTCAGTACTTC CASSLGLGAKNIQYF
TRBJ1-1 NA NA 12 TRBV28 TGTGCCAGCACACCGAGGAACACTGAAGCTTTCTTT CASTPRNTEAFF
TRBJ2-3 NA NA 14 TRBV20-1 TGCAGTGCTCGACTGATCCCAAACACAGATACGCAGTATTTT CSARLIPNTDTQYF
TRBJ2-2 TRBD2 few 16 TRBV5-1 TGCGCCAGCAACCCGAGCGGGGCCCTGAACACCGGGGAGCTGTTTTTT CASNPSGALNTGELFF
TRBJ2-1 NA few 13 TRBV27 TGTGCCAGCAGTTTAGGTCGGGCGGGCGAGCAGTTCTTC CASSLGRAGEQFF
TRBJ1-1 NA NA 14 TRBV7-9 TGTGCCAGCAGCCCTTCGGGGGGGCCCACTGAAGCTTTCTTT CASSPSGGPTEAFF
TRBJ2-7 TRBD1 few 15 TRBV7-8 TGTGCCAGCAGCCGTCCGGGACAGGATTCGGGGGAGCAGTACTTC CASSRPGQDSGEQYF
TRBJ2-3 TRBD2 NA 15 TRBV20-1 TGCAGTGCTCAACCCCAACTAGCGGGAGCAGATACGCAGTATTTT CSAQPQLAGADTQYF